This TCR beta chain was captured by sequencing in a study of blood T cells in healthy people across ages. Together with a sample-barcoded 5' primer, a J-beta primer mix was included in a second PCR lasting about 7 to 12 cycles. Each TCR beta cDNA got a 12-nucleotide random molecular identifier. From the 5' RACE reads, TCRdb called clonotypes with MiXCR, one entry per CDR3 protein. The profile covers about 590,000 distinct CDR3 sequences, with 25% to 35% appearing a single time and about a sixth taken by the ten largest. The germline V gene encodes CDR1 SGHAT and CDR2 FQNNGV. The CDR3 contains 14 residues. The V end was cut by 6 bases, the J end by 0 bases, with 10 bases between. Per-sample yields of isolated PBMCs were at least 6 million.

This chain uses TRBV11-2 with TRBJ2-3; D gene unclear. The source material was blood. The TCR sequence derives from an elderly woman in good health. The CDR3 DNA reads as TGTGCCAGCAGTTCTCTAGGAAGCACAGATACGCAGTATTTT. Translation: CASSSLGSTDTQYF.